This TCR beta chain was profiled in a study of shared clonotypes between healthy human individuals. It was into CD45RA+ naive and CD45RA-negative memory subsets that the CD4+ cells were split. Regarding the study as a whole: Sampling covered blood only; tissue repertoires likely differ.

As regards this clone: Its antigen is unidentified.

Sequencing was performed with immunoSEQ multiplex PCR; in TCRdb, only in-frame clones are kept and a portion is missing. The top ten clones hold about 0.13% of a sample with just over 2,000,000 clones, 95% of them seen once. The CDR3 has 18 residues. With V trimmed by 0 bases and J by 2 bases, 13 bases remained unmatched. CDR1 SGHTA and CDR2 FQGNSA come from the germline V gene. This sequence was found in a man in his late teens or twenties in good health. The sample taken for sequencing was naive CD4+ T cells sorted from blood. Subset reported: CD45RA+ positively selected. The V and J genes are TRBV7-2 and TRBJ2-7, with 7 bases matching TRBD2. DNA of the CDR3: TGTGCCAGCAGCTTAGCGCCTTCGAGTCCAGCGGGGACCTACGAGCAGTACTTC. It specifies CASSLAPSSPAGTYEQYF.